A single sample gave rise to the 27 T cell receptor beta chains below, sequenced in a study of T cells in Graves' hyperthyroidism and ophthalmopathy. The TCR beta CDR3 regions underwent amplification using RNA transcripts as the source. The study used the HTBI primer set for a first-round RT-PCR of the TCR CDR3. MiXCR, run by TCRdb on the multiplex PCR reads, gives a single entry per CDR3 protein. The sample includes more than 500,000 distinct CDR3 sequences, around 13% of them seen just once. Sequences were obtained from blood. The source of these receptors is a woman in her thirties or forties with Graves' hyperthyroidism.

The chain has TRBV10-3 and TRBJ2-3, with 8 bases aligning to TRBD1. V gave up 7 bases and J gave up 8 bases; unmatched junction bases: 14. CDR1 and CDR2 from the germline V gene are ENHRY and SYGVKD. The CDR3 covers 15 residues. In DNA form, the CDR3 reads TGTGCCATCAACGGACAGGGTACTTCCTCAGCTACGCAGTATTTT. Translation gives CAINGQGTSSATQYF.

This clonotype was counted at least ten times. V is TRBV20-1 and J is TRBJ1-1; D remains ambiguous. The CDR3 totals 13 residues. V was cut by 6 bases and J by 0 bases, with 11 bases left in between. Germline V gene sequence: CDR1 DFQATT, CDR2 SNEGSKA (reference sequence). The CDR3 DNA is TGCAGTGCCCTCGTAGACATGAACACTGAAGCTTTCTTT. This translates into CSALVDMNTEAFF.

This clonotype was seen many times. DNA of the CDR3: TGTGCCAGCAGCTCCTCTAGCGGAGGGGTCTACGAGCAGTACTTC. It yields the protein CASSSSSGGVYEQYF. The chain uses TRBV3-1 and TRBJ2-7; 7 bases align to TRBD2. The CDR3 extends over 15 amino acids. Germline V CDR1 and CDR2: LGHDT, YNNKEL (reference sequence). V lost 5 bases and J lost 3; bases outside the gene matches: 10.

A remark on this clonotype: A much larger clone lies one base from this, so it may be a read error. DNA for the CDR3: TGTGCCAGTACCGCACAAAGGGGCAGTGGCAATCAGCCCCAGCATTTT. Protein: CASTAQRGSGNQPQHF. The chain combines TRBV19 with TRBJ1-5; possible D gene TRBD1, 5 bases. The germline gives CDR1 LNHDA, CDR2 SQIVND (reference sequence). The V gene lost 7 bases and the J gene lost 2 bases, with 18 bases spanning the gap. The CDR3 covers 16 residues.

The chain links TRBV20-1 to TRBJ2-2; TRBD2 is a possible D gene (5 bases). Trimming removed 7 bases from V and 6 bases from J, with 12 bases in between. Germline V gene data show CDR1 as DFQATT and CDR2 as SNEGSKA (reference sequence). The CDR3 runs 12 residues. The DNA of the CDR3 is TGCAGTGGGAAACCCGGGGCCGGGGAGCTGTTTTTT. Amino acids: CSGKPGAGELFF.

CDR3 nucleotides: TGTGCCAGCTCACCGGGGGACAGATCCGATGGCTACACCTTC. Its translation: CASSPGDRSDGYTF. This chain uses TRBV18 with TRBJ1-2; 7 bases line up with TRBD1. The CDR3 extends over 14 amino acids. The V and J ends lost 3 bases and 6 bases, in that order; junction bases with no gene match: 7. From germline, CDR1 is KGHSH and CDR2 LQKENI.

This clonotype was seen only a few times. The chain recombines TRBV5-8 with TRBJ2-3; D not certain. The V and J ends lost 1 base and 5 bases respectively, with 5 bases between them. CDR3 length: 12 residues. Germline CDR1 SGHTS, CDR2 YDEGEE. CDR3 DNA: TGTGCCAGCAGCTTGTTAAAAGATACGCAGTATTTT. This translates into CASSLLKDTQYF.

This chain uses TRBV29-1 with TRBJ2-3; perhaps TRBD1 as D (6 bases). The CDR3 length is 11 residues. Germline V CDR1 and CDR2: SQVTM, ANQGSEA. The V end lost 6 bases, the J end lost 4 bases, and 8 bases lay between the germline ends. CDR3 amino acids: CSVQGPDTQYF. Written as DNA, the CDR3 is TGCAGCGTACAGGGTCCAGATACGCAGTATTTT.

The table lists this clonotype with many counts. The chain is built from TRBV10-3 and TRBJ2-7, with D tentatively TRBD2 (7 bases). With 3 bases removed from V and 3 bases from J, the gap between germline ends came to 15 bases. Per the germline V gene, CDR1 is ENHRY and CDR2 is SYGVKD. The CDR3 is made up of 15 amino acids. The DNA for the CDR3 is TGTGCCATCAGTGATTCCGGGAGGACAGTCTACGAGCAGTACTTC. Its translation is CAISDSGRTVYEQYF.

The rearrangement links TRBV28 to TRBJ2-1, with 7 bases that match TRBD1. The CDR3 contains 13 residues. Germline CDR1 MDHEN, CDR2 SYDVKM. CDR3 amino acids: CARGQPLTNEQFF. The CDR3 DNA is TGTGCTAGGGGACAGCCCTTAACCAATGAGCAGTTCTTC.

This clonotype was observed at least ten times. The gene calls are TRBV18 and TRBJ2-7; D is unresolved. This CDR3 has 12 amino acids. The V gene's germline CDR1 is KGHSH and CDR2 LQKENI. V dropped 3 bases and J dropped 7 bases, with 10 bases sitting between them. CDR3 in DNA: TGTGCCAGCTCACCTCAAAGGGTTGAGCAGTACTTC. Protein product: CASSPQRVEQYF.

This clonotype has only a few counts. V is TRBV20-1 and J is TRBJ1-5, with D unresolved. Looked up from germline, CDR1 is DFQATT and CDR2 is SNEGSKA (reference sequence). The V gene lost 0 bases and the J gene lost 5 bases, with 17 bases spanning the gap. This CDR3 comprises 16 residues. The DNA for the CDR3 is TGCAGTGCTAGAGACCCCTTTGTGAGGGCAGATCAGCCCCAGCATTTT. Translating it yields CSARDPFVRADQPQHF.

CDR3 in amino acids: CASSPDTSGGPYNEQFF. In DNA, the CDR3 is TGTGCCAGCAGTCCGGACACTAGCGGAGGACCTTACAATGAGCAGTTCTTC. The rearrangement joins TRBV28 to TRBJ2-1, with TRBD2 matching 8 bases. CDR1 is MDHEN and CDR2 is SYDVKM in the germline V gene. The CDR3 extends over 17 amino acids. V lost 5 bases, J lost 4 bases, and 13 bases stayed unmatched.

This clonotype was picked up many times. The chain uses TRBV3-1 and TRBJ2-4, with TRBD2 matching over 12 bases. The CDR3 totals 14 residues. V lost 1 base to trimming and J lost 9 bases; unmatched junction nucleotides: 1. Germline CDR1 is LGHDT and CDR2 is YNNKEL (reference sequence). The CDR3 reads CASSQGLAGAIQYF. The CDR3 DNA reads as TGTGCCAGCAGCCAAGGACTAGCGGGAGCCATTCAGTACTTC.

The chain is built from TRBV10-3 and TRBJ2-1, with 7 bases identical to TRBD2. Germline V gene data show CDR1 as ENHRY and CDR2 as SYGVKD. V was clipped by 6 bases and J by 4 bases; unmatched bases: 6. The length of the CDR3 is 14 residues. In nucleotides, the CDR3 is TGTGCCATCAGAATGGCGGGGGTATACAATGAGCAGTTCTTC. Amino acids: CAIRMAGVYNEQFF.

In regard to this clonotype: A much bigger clone sits one base away, suggesting this may be a read error. The V gene is TRBV12-3 or TRBV12-4, the J gene TRBJ1-2, with a tentative D call TRBD1 (5 bases). The CDR3 spans 15 residues. V lost 1 base, J lost 4 bases, and 13 bases lay in between. The CDR3 nucleotides read TGTGCCAGCAGTTTAGGGGCAGGGCGGCTCTATGGCTACACCTTC. This codes for CASSLGAGRLYGYTF.

This clonotype was found a few times. The genes are TRBV19 and TRBJ1-2, with TRBD1 identical over 8 bases. The CDR3 is 15 amino acids. CDR1 LNHDA and CDR2 SQIVND come from the germline V gene (reference sequence). V lost 6 bases, J lost 3 bases, and 9 bases stayed unmatched. CDR3 sequence: CASRLQTGDHYGYTF. DNA for the CDR3: TGTGCCAGTAGGCTACAGACAGGGGACCACTATGGCTACACCTTC.

The table lists this clonotype with many counts. This chain links TRBV20-1 with TRBJ2-5; D perhaps matches TRBD1 (6 bases). The V gene lost 0 bases and the J gene lost 3 bases, with 14 bases spanning the gap. The CDR3 is 15 amino acids. Germline V lookup: CDR1 DFQATT, CDR2 SNEGSKA (reference sequence). The chain's CDR3 is CSARDWSRGEETQYF. The CDR3 nucleotides are TGCAGTGCTAGAGATTGGAGCAGGGGCGAAGAGACCCAGTACTTC.

J is TRBJ1-5 and V is TRBV27, with D unclear. Trimming took 2 bases from V and 5 from J, leaving 10 bases between them. Germline loops: CDR1 MNHEY, CDR2 SMNVEV (reference sequence). The CDR3 is 14 residues long. The CDR3 region is CASSLRVGDQPQHF. The DNA of the CDR3 is TGTGCCAGCAGTTTACGGGTTGGGGATCAGCCCCAGCATTTT.

This clonotype was counted at least ten times. The chain couples TRBV18 to TRBJ1-6; D is undetermined. This CDR3 is built from 14 residues. V gave up 4 bases and J gave up 5 bases, with 9 bases separating them. Germline CDR1 is KGHSH and CDR2 is LQKENI. The CDR3 protein is CASSLGGNNSPLHF. The CDR3 nucleotides read TGTGCCAGCTCACTCGGCGGCAATAATTCACCCCTCCACTTT. Complete variable domain (other parts from reference TRBV18 and TRBJ1-6): NAGVMQNPRHLVRRRGQEARLRCSPMKGHSHVYWYRQLPEEGLKFMVYLQKENIIDESGMPKERFSAEFPKEGPSILRIQQVVRGDSAAYFCASSLGGNNSPLHFGNGTRLTVT.

This clonotype showed up just a few times. This chain joins TRBV6-1 and TRBJ2-5; TRBD1 agrees at 7 bases. The CDR3 is 14 amino acids. V lost 4 bases and J lost 5; bases outside the gene matches: 7. Germline CDR1 MNHNS, CDR2 SASEGT. CDR3 sequence: CASSVTGDFETQYF. DNA for the CDR3: TGTGCCAGCAGTGTTACAGGGGATTTTGAGACCCAGTACTTC.

This clonotype occurred many times. The chain employs TRBV2 and TRBJ1-1, with 8 positions matching TRBD1. The CDR3 has 14 residues. Germline V lookup: CDR1 SNHLY, CDR2 FYNNEI. V gave up 7 bases and J gave up 1 base; unmatched junction bases: 5. The CDR3 sequence is CASTLTGANTEAFF. The CDR3 nucleotides are TGTGCCAGCACCCTGACAGGGGCGAACACTGAAGCTTTCTTT.

Many counts were recorded for this clonotype. This chain connects TRBV27 to TRBJ2-2; weak D call: TRBD2 (5 bases). V was cut by 0 bases and J by 13 bases, with 15 bases left in between. Germline CDR1 is MNHEY and CDR2 is SMNVEV (reference sequence). This CDR3 has 14 amino acids. The CDR3: CASSLSRAARGLFF. The CDR3 DNA is TGTGCCAGCAGTTTATCTAGGGCGGCCCGGGGGCTGTTTTTT.

This rearrangement joins TRBV10-3 to TRBJ2-1, with 7 bases fitting TRBD1. Per the germline V gene, CDR1 is ENHRY and CDR2 is SYGVKD. Losses at the gene ends were 3 bases for V and 6 bases for J; bases not matched to a gene: 5. There are 14 residues in the CDR3. This chain's CDR3 is CAISDGTVRNEQFF. In DNA form, the CDR3 reads TGTGCCATCAGTGACGGGACAGTACGCAATGAGCAGTTCTTC.

The chain joins TRBV6-6 to TRBJ2-1; no definite D call. Trimming stripped 0 bases from V and 6 bases from J, with 6 bases between. There are 13 residues in the CDR3. Germline lookup yields CDR1 MNHNY and CDR2 SVGAGI (reference sequence). CDR3: CASSYSPPNEQFF. In DNA form, the CDR3 reads TGTGCCAGCAGTTACTCGCCCCCCAATGAGCAGTTCTTC.

This clonotype was found a few times. It may be a read error: a sequence one base away is much more abundant. This chain links TRBV12-3 or TRBV12-4 with TRBJ2-2; no clear D gene. The ends were cut back, 3 bases at V and 0 bases at J, with 8 bases in the middle. The CDR3 runs to 15 residues. The CDR3 spells CASSFGHANTGELFF. In DNA form, the CDR3 reads TGTGCCAGCAGTTTTGGGCATGCGAACACCGGGGAGCTGTTTTTT.

In its sample, this clonotype was seen a few times. CDR3 nucleotide sequence: TGTGCCAGCAGTAGCTCCGAGGCCAGGAACACTGAAGCTTTCTTT. This translates into CASSSSEARNTEAFF. The chain employs TRBV6-2 or TRBV6-3 and TRBJ1-1; D not certain. Trimming cost V 5 bases and J 1 base, with 14 bases left between them. The germline V gene has CDR1 MNHEY and CDR2 SVGEGT. This CDR3 region has 15 residues.